These 22 T cell receptor beta chains originate from one sample sequenced in a study of blood T cell repertoires in COVID-19. Libraries were prepared by immunoSEQ multiplex PCR; TCRdb keeps only in-frame clonotypes and omits some of them. The sample carries about 380,000 clones, around 87% recorded once. Sequencing was carried out using PBMCs or T cells enriched from blood (not recorded which). These receptors were collected from a young man who had recovered from COVID-19.

This chain links TRBV7-8 with TRBJ1-2, with TRBD1 matching 7 bases. The CDR3 runs 14 residues. CDR1 and CDR2 (germline): SGHVS, FQNEAQ. V shed 5 bases and J 5 bases; nucleotides not matched to a gene: 8. The CDR3 coding sequence is TGTGCCAGCAGCGCGAACAGGGGAGAATATGGCTACACCTTC. Protein: CASSANRGEYGYTF.

This clone has a handful of counts. The V and J genes are TRBV3-1 (or the pseudogene TRBV3-2) and TRBJ2-2; D gene uncertain. Trimming stripped 7 bases from V and 4 bases from J, with 13 bases between. CDR1 is LGHDT, CDR2 YNNKEL, per germline (reference sequence). The CDR3 consists of 14 residues. The CDR3: CASTTSSITGELFF. CDR3 in DNA: TGTGCCAGCACAACTTCTTCGATCACCGGGGAGCTGTTTTTT.

This clone was observed once. The chain combines TRBV7-5 with TRBJ1-5; TRBD1 is the table's D call, not checked against the DNA. TRBV7-5 is designated a pseudogene. The CDR3 loop spans 13 amino acids. The CDR3 DNA sequence: TGTGCCAGAAGCAAAACAGGGCCTCAGCCCCAGCATTTT. Translation gives CARSKTGPQPQHF.

The rearrangement links TRBV27 to TRBJ1-6; 7 nucleotides agree with TRBD1. The CDR3 extends over 14 amino acids. J was trimmed by 9 bases and V by 7 bases; bases with no gene match: 9. Looked up from germline, CDR1 is MNHEY and CDR2 is SMNVEV (reference sequence). CDR3 sequence: CASTPQGGRSPLHF. CDR3 nucleotides: TGTGCCAGCACCCCCCAGGGGGGCCGTTCACCCCTCCACTTT.

The chain uses TRBV11-2 and TRBJ1-2; D is perhaps TRBD1 (5 bases). The CDR3 has 14 amino acids. Germline V gene data show CDR1 as SGHAT and CDR2 as FQNNGV. V lost 10 bases, J lost 4 bases, and 19 bases lay in between. CDR3 in DNA: TGTGCCACCAGTGCCATACAGGATCCCTATGGCTACACCTTC. It specifies CATSAIQDPYGYTF.

The CDR3: CATSDSDSPAEGYTF. CDR3 sequence (DNA): TGTGCCACCAGTGATTCCGACAGTCCCGCGGAGGGCTACACCTTC. V and J are TRBV24-1 and TRBJ1-2, with D perhaps matching TRBD1 (5 bases). Germline V gene sequence: CDR1 KGHDR, CDR2 SFDVKD. The length of the CDR3 is 15 residues. Trimming stripped 2 bases from V and 8 bases from J, with 17 bases between.

V gene TRBV2 combines with J gene TRBJ1-1, with TRBD1 identical over 7 bases. The CDR3 spans 13 residues. Germline V gene data show CDR1 as SNHLY and CDR2 as FYNNEI. J was trimmed by 0 bases and V by 6 bases; bases with no gene match: 1. This CDR3 is CASRGTVNTEAFF. The DNA for the CDR3 is TGTGCCAGCAGGGGGACAGTGAACACTGAAGCTTTCTTT.

The genes are TRBV29-1 and TRBJ1-2, with TRBD1 matching 9 bases. CDR3 length: 15 amino acids. V lost 2 bases to trimming and J lost 2 bases; unmatched junction nucleotides: 6. Germline V gene lookup returns CDR1 SQVTM and CDR2 ANQGSEA. The CDR3 sequence is CSVEPTDRGNYGYTF. The CDR3 DNA sequence: TGCAGCGTTGAACCCACGGACAGGGGAAACTATGGCTACACCTTC. Using reference TRBV29-1 and TRBJ1-2 for the parts outside the CDR3, the full variable domain is SAVISQKPSRDICQRGTSLTIQCQVDSQVTMMFWYRQQPGQSLTLIATANQGSEATYESGFVIDKFPISRPNLTFSTLTVSNMSPEDSSIYLCSVEPTDRGNYGYTFGSGTRLTVV.

This clone appeared a single time. The chain combines TRBV6-1 with TRBJ1-1; weak D call: TRBD1 (5 bases). The CDR3 has 11 amino acids. Germline V CDR1 and CDR2: MNHNS, SASEGT. Deletions cut 3 bases from V and 10 bases from J, with 9 bases between. CDR3 in amino acids: CASSDRVVAFF. The CDR3 DNA is TGTGCCAGCAGTGACAGGGTTGTAGCTTTCTTT.

This clone came up once. V is TRBV18 and J is TRBJ1-4; tentatively, D is TRBD1 (6 bases). The CDR3 contains 16 residues. Germline CDR1 reads KGHSH; CDR2 reads LQKENI. The germline V and J ends were trimmed by 2 bases and 3 bases, with 13 bases remaining between them. As DNA, the CDR3 is TGTGCCAGCTCACCAGCCCGGGACATTTCTAATGAAAAACTGTTTTTT. It specifies CASSPARDISNEKLFF.

The chain employs TRBV7-2 and TRBJ2-5; a possible D gene is TRBD1 (6 bases). Trimming left V 5 bases short and J 4 bases short, with 11 bases between. Germline CDR1 reads SGHTA; CDR2 reads FQGNSA. This CDR3 is built from 13 residues. CDR3 in amino acids: CASSKYRVETQYF. The CDR3 nucleotides read TGTGCCAGCAGCAAATACAGGGTAGAGACCCAGTACTTC.

This clone turned up a few times. The V and J genes are TRBV29-1 and TRBJ1-2; 7 positions agree with TRBD1. Per germline, CDR1 SQVTM and CDR2 ANQGSEA. Trimming cost V 7 bases and J 3 bases; bases outside gene matches: 11. The CDR3 runs 14 residues. CDR3 coding DNA: TGCAGCGCAAGAGTGCCGGGACAGCACTATGGCTACACCTTC. Its protein is CSARVPGQHYGYTF.

The rearrangement joins TRBV5-8 to TRBJ1-4, with 11 nucleotides matching TRBD1. Germline values: CDR1 SGHTS, CDR2 YDEGEE. J was trimmed by 0 bases and V by 4 bases; bases with no gene match: 5. The length of the CDR3 is 17 residues. The CDR3 here is CASSPGTGGATNEKLFF. The CDR3, as DNA: TGTGCCAGCAGCCCGGGGACAGGGGGTGCAACTAATGAAAAACTGTTTTTT.

The V call is TRBV7-2, the J call TRBJ1-2; unclear D gene. The CDR3 covers 12 residues. Trimming left V 1 base short and J 7 bases short, with 7 bases between. CDR1 is SGHTA, CDR2 FQGNSA, per germline. The DNA of the CDR3 is TGTGCCAGCAGCTTAGTGAGTCGTGGCTACACCTTC. This codes for CASSLVSRGYTF.

The chain is built from TRBV3-1 (or the pseudogene TRBV3-2) and TRBJ1-1, with D unclear. The CDR3 is 14 amino acids. Trimming left V 1 base short and J 4 bases short, with 10 bases between. CDR1 LGHDT and CDR2 YNNKEL come from the germline V gene (reference sequence). CDR3 sequence (DNA): TGTGCCAGCAGCCAAGGAGGGTATGGCACTGAAGCTTTCTTT. This sequence encodes CASSQGGYGTEAFF.

The chain links TRBV9 to TRBJ1-6, with 9 bases aligning to TRBD1. The germline CDR1 and CDR2 sequences are SGDLS and YYNGEE. The CDR3 is 14 residues long. V dropped 2 bases and J dropped 7; count of bases not matched to a gene: 1. The CDR3, as DNA: TGTGCCAGCAGCGTCGGACAGGGGAATTCACCCCTCCACTTT. Protein: CASSVGQGNSPLHF.

The sample holds a few counts of this clone. This chain links TRBV5-1 with TRBJ1-1, with 9 bases that match TRBD1. With 0 bases clipped from V and 1 base from J, the junction kept 13 bases outside the gene matches. Germline V gives CDR1 SGHRS, CDR2 YFSETQ. The CDR3 contains 19 residues. CDR3 in DNA: TGCGCCAGCAGCTTGGCCTTCCAGGGGACAGGGAGAGGGAACACTGAAGCTTTCTTT. This translates into CASSLAFQGTGRGNTEAFF.

A word on this clone: The same CDR3 can be traced to other DNA sequences in this sample. The chain joins TRBV12-3 or TRBV12-4 to TRBJ1-5; no definite D call. Trimming removed 3 bases at V and 4 bases at J, with 7 bases between. The CDR3 is made up of 13 amino acids. CDR3 in DNA: TGTGCCAGCAGTTTGACGGAGAATCAGCCCCAGCATTTT. It yields the protein CASSLTENQPQHF.

The chain combines TRBV18 with TRBJ1-1, with D perhaps TRBD1 (5 bases). From germline, CDR1 is KGHSH and CDR2 LQKENI. The V end was cut by 0 bases, the J end by 4 bases, with 15 bases between. CDR3 length: 16 residues. CDR3 DNA sequence: TGTGCCAGCTCACCACCGGGTGCAGCCAGGGCCACTGAAGCTTTCTTT. Encoded protein: CASSPPGAARATEAFF.

This sequence joins TRBV29-1 and TRBJ2-5; 11 bases fit TRBD1. V shed 0 bases, J shed 5 bases, and the junction held 2 bases outside the gene matches. This CDR3 comprises 14 residues. The germline gives CDR1 SQVTM, CDR2 ANQGSEA. The CDR3 nucleotides read TGCAGCGTTGAAGAGGACAGGGGGCAGGAGACCCAGTACTTC. It specifies CSVEEDRGQETQYF.

This clone has just one count. This chain connects TRBV7-3 to TRBJ1-1, with 8 positions matching TRBD1. Germline V lookup: CDR1 SGHTA, CDR2 FQGTGA. This CDR3 is built from 14 residues. The V segment lost 4 bases and the J segment 7 bases; nucleotides outside the gene matches: 8. The CDR3, as DNA: TGTGCCAGCAGCTCGGGACAGGTCTCTGGTGAAGCTTTCTTT. Its protein is CASSSGQVSGEAFF.

The J gene is TRBJ2-1, the V gene TRBV2, with D possibly being TRBD1 (6 bases). Germline CDR1 reads SNHLY; CDR2 reads FYNNEI. The CDR3 totals 14 residues. Trimming removed 2 bases at V and 10 bases at J, with 15 bases between. Here the CDR3 DNA reads TGTGCCAGCAGTGAAAGGGGGTATCTGGGGGAGCAGTTCTTC. The encoded protein is CASSERGYLGEQFF. Full variable domain (rest looked up from reference TRBV2 and TRBJ2-1): EPEVTQTPSHQVTQMGQEVILRCVPISNHLYFYWYRQILGQKVEFLVSFYNNEISEKSEIFDDQFSVERPDGSNFTLKIRSTKLEDSAMYFCASSERGYLGEQFFGPGTRLTVL.